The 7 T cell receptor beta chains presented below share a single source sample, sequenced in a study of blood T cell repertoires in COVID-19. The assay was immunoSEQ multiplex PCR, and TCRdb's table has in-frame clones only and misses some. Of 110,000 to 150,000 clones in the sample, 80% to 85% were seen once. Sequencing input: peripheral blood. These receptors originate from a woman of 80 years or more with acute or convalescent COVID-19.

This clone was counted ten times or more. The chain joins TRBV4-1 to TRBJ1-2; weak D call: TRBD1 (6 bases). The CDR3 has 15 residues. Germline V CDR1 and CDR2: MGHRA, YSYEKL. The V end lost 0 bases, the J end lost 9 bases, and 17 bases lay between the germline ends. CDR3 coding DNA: TGCGCCAGCAGCCAAGATCTTCAGGGGCGCGTCAGCTACACCTTC. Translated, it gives CASSQDLQGRVSYTF.

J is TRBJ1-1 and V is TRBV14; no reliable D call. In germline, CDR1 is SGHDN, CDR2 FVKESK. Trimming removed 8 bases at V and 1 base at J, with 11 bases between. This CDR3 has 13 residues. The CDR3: CASAAVWNTEAFF. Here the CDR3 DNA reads TGTGCCAGCGCGGCGGTCTGGAACACTGAAGCTTTCTTT.

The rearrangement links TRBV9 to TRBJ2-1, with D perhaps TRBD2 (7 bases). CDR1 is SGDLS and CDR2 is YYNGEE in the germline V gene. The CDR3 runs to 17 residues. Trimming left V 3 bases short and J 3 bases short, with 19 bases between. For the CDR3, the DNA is TGTGCCAGCAGCGCGCTGGTGGCGGGGGCCGTCTACAATGAGCAGTTCTTC. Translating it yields CASSALVAGAVYNEQFF.

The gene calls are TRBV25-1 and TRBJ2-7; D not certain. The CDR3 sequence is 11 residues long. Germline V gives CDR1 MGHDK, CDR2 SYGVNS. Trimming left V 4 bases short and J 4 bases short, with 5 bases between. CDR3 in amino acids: CASSVLYEQYF. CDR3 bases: TGTGCCAGCAGTGTACTGTACGAGCAGTACTTC.

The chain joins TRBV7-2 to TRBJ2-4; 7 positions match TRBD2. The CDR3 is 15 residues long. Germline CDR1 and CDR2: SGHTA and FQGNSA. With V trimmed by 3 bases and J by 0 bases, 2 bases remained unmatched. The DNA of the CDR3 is TGTGCCAGCAGCTTTGGGGGGGGAGCCAAAAACATTCAGTACTTC. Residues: CASSFGGGAKNIQYF.

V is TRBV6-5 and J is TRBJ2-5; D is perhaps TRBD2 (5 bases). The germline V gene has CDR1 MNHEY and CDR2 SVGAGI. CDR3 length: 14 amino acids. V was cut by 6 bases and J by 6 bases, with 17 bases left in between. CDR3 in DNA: TGTGCCAGCAGGTTCGGGGATAAAGATAAGACCCAGTACTTC. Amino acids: CASRFGDKDKTQYF.

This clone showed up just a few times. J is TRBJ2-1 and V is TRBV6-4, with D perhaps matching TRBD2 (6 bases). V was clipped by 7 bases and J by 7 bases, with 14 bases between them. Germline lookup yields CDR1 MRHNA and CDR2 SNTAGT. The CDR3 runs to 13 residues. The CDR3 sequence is CASTRETLNEQFF. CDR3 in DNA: TGTGCCAGCACGCGGGAAACCCTGAATGAGCAGTTCTTC.